The 30 T cell receptor beta chains presented below share a single source sample, sequenced in a study of CD8 T cells in Susac syndrome. The RNA input was about 0.45 to 1 ug, and it was reverse transcribed with random hexamers. TCRdb fed the immunoSEQ multiplex PCR reads into MiXCR, producing one record per CDR3 protein. This table has about 430,000 distinct CDR3 sequences, 85% to 90% appearing once. The material sequenced was CD8+ T cells from PBMCs. All receptors derive from a human donor with multiple sclerosis.

The V and J genes are TRBV28 and TRBJ2-3, with 9 nucleotides matching TRBD2. The germline gives CDR1 MDHEN, CDR2 SYDVKM. V shed 2 bases, J shed 2 bases, and the junction held 11 bases outside the gene matches. The CDR3 consists of 18 residues. CDR3 loop: CASSLSRGRVGVTDTQYF. CDR3 bases: TGTGCCAGCAGTTTAAGTCGCGGGAGGGTGGGGGTCACAGATACGCAGTATTTT.

V and J are TRBV27 and TRBJ2-1; D gene ambiguous. Trimming pared 2 bases from V and 8 bases from J, leaving 10 bases between. The CDR3 is 13 amino acids. Per germline, CDR1 MNHEY and CDR2 SMNVEV (reference sequence). The CDR3 bases are TGTGCCAGCAGTTTAGGCCGCCCCGATGAGCAGTTCTTC. It translates to CASSLGRPDEQFF.

The sample holds one count of this clonotype. The chain combines TRBV30 with TRBJ2-3; 10 bases fit TRBD1. Germline CDR1 and CDR2: GTSNPN and SVGIG (reference sequence). CDR3 length equals 15 residues. The V gene end was trimmed by 3 bases and the J gene end by 1 base; junction bases not matched to a gene: 4. CDR3: CAWSLGTGGTDTQYF. In DNA, the CDR3 is TGTGCCTGGAGCCTAGGGACAGGGGGCACAGATACGCAGTATTTT.

The chain is built from TRBV20-1 and TRBJ2-7; 15 bases are shared with TRBD2. CDR1 is DFQATT and CDR2 is SNEGSKA in the germline V gene (reference sequence). V lost 6 bases, J lost 0 bases, and 6 bases stayed unmatched. The CDR3 is 16 residues long. CDR3 region: CSARTSGGESSYEQYF. The CDR3 DNA sequence: TGCAGTGCCCGGACTAGCGGGGGGGAAAGCTCCTACGAGCAGTACTTC.

Only one count was recorded for this clonotype. The V call is TRBV2, the J call TRBJ2-2, with 8 bases aligning to TRBD2. Germline lookup yields CDR1 SNHLY and CDR2 FYNNEI. There are 19 residues in the CDR3. V shed 2 bases and J 1 base; nucleotides not matched to a gene: 12. CDR3 DNA: TGTGCCAGCAGTGAATTTGAGGCCCGGGGGGGTGGGAACACCGGGGAGCTGTTTTTT. Its protein is CASSEFEARGGGNTGELFF.

The chain employs TRBV6-4 and TRBJ2-3; tentatively, D is TRBD2 (7 bases). CDR1 and CDR2 (germline): MRHNA, SNTAGT. The CDR3 spans 14 residues. Trimming cost V 4 bases and J 3 bases, with 11 bases left between them. The CDR3 DNA is TGTGCCAGCAGTGTGGAGGGGGGGACAGATACGCAGTATTTT. Protein sequence: CASSVEGGTDTQYF.

This clonotype was observed once. The chain combines TRBV2 with TRBJ1-4; D gene uncertain. CDR3 length equals 13 residues. Trimming took 3 bases from V and 5 from J, leaving 7 bases between them. Germline V gene data show CDR1 as SNHLY and CDR2 as FYNNEI. DNA for the CDR3: TGTGCCAGCAGTGAGAGTCCGAATGAAAAACTGTTTTTT. It translates to CASSESPNEKLFF.

The rearrangement joins TRBV7-2 to TRBJ2-2, with D tentatively TRBD1 (5 bases). V was trimmed by 3 bases and J by 7 bases, leaving 6 bases between them. Germline V lookup: CDR1 SGHTA, CDR2 FQGNSA. This CDR3 has 12 residues. The chain's CDR3 is CASSFRDGELFF. The CDR3 DNA reads TGTGCCAGCAGCTTCAGGGACGGGGAGCTGTTTTTT.

The J gene is TRBJ1-1, the V gene TRBV11-2; unclear D gene. Germline V gene data show CDR1 as SGHAT and CDR2 as FQNNGV. Trimming shortened V by 0 bases and J by 0 bases, and 20 bases separated the two germline ends. The CDR3 is 19 amino acids. The CDR3 bases are TGTGCCAGCAGCTTAGACTACAGATTTGAATTTGCTTTGAACACTGAAGCTTTCTTT. It translates to CASSLDYRFEFALNTEAFF.

The chain uses TRBV20-1 and TRBJ2-7; D is ambiguous. With 0 bases removed from V and 4 bases from J, the gap between germline ends came to 10 bases. This CDR3 is 13 amino acids long. Germline assignment: CDR1 DFQATT and CDR2 SNEGSKA (reference sequence). The DNA for the CDR3 is TGCAGTGCTAGAGAAGATAGTCCGTACGAGCAGTACTTC. As protein: CSAREDSPYEQYF.

The V gene is TRBV29-1, the J gene TRBJ1-2; no firm D call. With 4 bases removed from V and 1 base from J, the gap between germline ends came to 13 bases. CDR1 and CDR2 (germline): SQVTM, ANQGSEA. The CDR3 covers 14 residues. The chain's CDR3 is CSVVAASLNYGYTF. CDR3 nucleotide sequence: TGCAGCGTTGTGGCAGCTTCCCTTAACTATGGCTACACCTTC.

CDR3 sequence: CAWSPENTIYF. The CDR3 DNA sequence: TGTGCCTGGAGTCCGGAAAACACCATATATTTT. The chain is built from TRBV30 and TRBJ1-3; D is ambiguous. The CDR3 sequence is 11 residues long. The germline V gene has CDR1 GTSNPN and CDR2 SVGIG (reference sequence). Trimming cost V 2 bases and J 6 bases, with 5 bases left between them.

This chain links TRBV5-1 with TRBJ2-3; D might be TRBD1 (5 bases). V was clipped by 4 bases and J by 1 base, with 16 bases between them. This CDR3 is built from 16 residues. CDR1 is SGHRS and CDR2 is YFSETQ in the germline V gene. CDR3 nucleotides: TGCGCCAGCAGCGGTCCCAGGGATAGGGGCACAGATACGCAGTATTTT. Translated, it gives CASSGPRDRGTDTQYF.

This chain uses TRBV12-3 or TRBV12-4 with TRBJ1-2; TRBD1 matches at 7 bases. The CDR3 is 13 amino acids. After removal of 3 bases from V and 4 bases from J, the junction contained 2 bases not matched to a gene. CDR3 in amino acids: CASSFSGGYGYTF. CDR3 in DNA: TGTGCCAGCAGTTTTTCAGGGGGCTATGGCTACACCTTC.

This clonotype was counted a few times. The V call is TRBV6-6, the J call TRBJ2-3; TRBD2 might be the D (5 bases). Between the trimmed V and J ends, which lost 5 bases and 2 bases, there was a span of 14 bases. This CDR3 comprises 15 residues. Germline CDR1 MNHNY, CDR2 SVGAGI (reference sequence). In DNA, the CDR3 is TGTGCCAGCAGTGACTTAGCAGGACTCACAGATACGCAGTATTTT. Encoded protein: CASSDLAGLTDTQYF.

J is TRBJ1-5 and V is TRBV7-9; D is perhaps TRBD1 (5 bases). This CDR3 has 15 amino acids. The ends were cut back, 2 bases at V and 0 bases at J, with 8 bases in the middle. The germline V gene has CDR1 SEHNR and CDR2 FQNEAQ (reference sequence). The CDR3 DNA follows: TGTGCCAGCAGCTTAAGCAGGGATAGCAATCAGCCCCAGCATTTT. Translation: CASSLSRDSNQPQHF.

This clonotype was recorded once. An end of the junction does not agree with germline; a read error may underlie this. The chain employs TRBV5-5 and TRBJ1-2; D is unresolved. CDR3 length: 15 residues. CDR1 is SGHKS, CDR2 YYEKEE, per germline (reference sequence). CDR3 DNA sequence: TGTGCCAGCAGCCCCGTAATCCACCCTGACTATGACTACACCTTC. Its translation: CASSPVIHPDYDYTF.

This chain uses TRBV15 with TRBJ2-7; D is unclear. The CDR3 totals 16 residues. Germline V lookup: CDR1 LNHNV, CDR2 YYDKDF (reference sequence). V gave up 3 bases and J gave up 2 bases, with 17 bases separating them. The CDR3 DNA reads as TGTGCCACCAGCAGCGAAGGCGTTACACCGACCTACGAGCAGTACTTC. Translated, it gives CATSSEGVTPTYEQYF.

The genes are TRBV30 and TRBJ2-1; 13 bases map to TRBD2. The junction had 7 bases not matched to a gene; V was cut back by 4 bases and J by 1 base. The CDR3 is 17 residues long. Germline V gives CDR1 GTSNPN, CDR2 SVGIG (reference sequence). The CDR3 DNA follows: TGTGCCTGGACAGGACTAGCGGGAGTACGGTCCTACAATGAGCAGTTCTTC. Protein sequence: CAWTGLAGVRSYNEQFF.

The V and J genes are TRBV21-1 and TRBJ2-7; TRBD1 was called by the table and not checked on the DNA. TRBV21-1 is a pseudogene locus. This CDR3 region has 16 residues. For the CDR3, the DNA is TGTGCCAGCAGGCATCAGGGTGCTGTTAAATGCTACGAGCAGTACTTC. Its translation: CASRHQGAVKCYEQYF.

In nucleotides, the CDR3 is TGCAGCGGCCTCGGGAGGAGCTCCTACGAGCAGTACTTC. It specifies CSGLGRSSYEQYF. V is TRBV29-1 and J is TRBJ2-7; 7 bases align to TRBD2. Trimming at V came to 7 bases and at J to 0 bases, leaving 6 bases not matched to a gene. Germline V gene lookup returns CDR1 SQVTM and CDR2 ANQGSEA. The CDR3 length is 13 residues.

The J gene is TRBJ2-1, the V gene TRBV27; tentative D call: TRBD2 (6 bases). The germline V gene encodes CDR1 MNHEY and CDR2 SMNVEV (reference sequence). The CDR3 spans 15 residues. The V end lost 3 bases, the J end lost 0 bases, and 9 bases lay between the germline ends. CDR3 sequence (DNA): TGTGCCAGCAGTTTGGCGGGGCCCTCCTACAATGAGCAGTTCTTC. It codes for CASSLAGPSYNEQFF.

This clonotype was detected only a few times. The chain has TRBV12-3 or TRBV12-4 and TRBJ1-1; tentatively, D is TRBD1 (5 bases). The CDR3 length is 13 residues. The V gene lost 3 bases and the J gene lost 4 bases, with 9 bases spanning the gap. For the CDR3, the DNA is TGTGCCAGCAGTTTTGGGGGAATCACTGAAGCTTTCTTT. This codes for CASSFGGITEAFF.

The chain recombines TRBV29-1 with TRBJ2-2; D unclear. This CDR3 comprises 12 residues. Per the germline V gene, CDR1 is SQVTM and CDR2 is ANQGSEA. The DNA for the CDR3 is TGCAGTCACCCCGACGACACCGGGGAGCTGTTTTTT. It translates to CSHPDDTGELFF.

The rearrangement joins TRBV4-1 to TRBJ2-1, with no clear D. V lost 4 bases and J lost 8, with 15 bases in between. CDR3 size: 14 residues. CDR1 MGHRA and CDR2 YSYEKL come from the germline V gene. The CDR3 loop is CASSPPTGGYEQFF. As DNA, the CDR3 is TGCGCCAGCAGCCCTCCGACGGGCGGATATGAGCAGTTCTTC.

This clonotype turned up a few times. This chain joins TRBV7-9 and TRBJ1-5, with D unresolved. Trimming cost V 6 bases and J 0 bases, with 9 bases left between them. The length of the CDR3 is 14 residues. CDR1 is SEHNR, CDR2 FQNEAQ, per germline (reference sequence). As DNA, the CDR3 is TGTGCCAGCAGTTCCACTGATAGCAATCAGCCCCAGCATTTT. Amino acids: CASSSTDSNQPQHF.

Turning to this clonotype: One junction end disagrees with the germline gene, perhaps due to a read error. The CDR3 protein is CASSLGTSGHNGQFF. The DNA of the CDR3 is TGTGCCAGCAGCCTCGGGACTAGCGGACACAATGGGCAGTTCTTC. The chain couples TRBV7-3 to TRBJ2-1; 11 nucleotides match TRBD2. From germline, CDR1 is SGHTA and CDR2 FQGTGA. The CDR3 contains 15 residues.

The chain uses TRBV11-2 and TRBJ2-1, with 7 bases that match TRBD2. The length of the CDR3 is 15 residues. CDR1 is SGHAT, CDR2 FQNNGV, per germline. Germline trimming cut 1 base from V and 7 bases from J; bases unmatched to any gene: 7. The CDR3 sequence is CASSLGRAGINEQFF. CDR3 bases: TGTGCCAGCAGCTTAGGCCGAGCGGGGATTAATGAGCAGTTCTTC. Based on the CDR3 plus reference TRBV11-2 and TRBJ2-1, the full variable domain is EAGVAQSPRYKIIEKRQSVAFWCNPISGHATLYWYQQILGQGPKLLIQFQNNGVVDDSQLPKDRFSAERLKGVDSTLKIQPAKLEDSAVYLCASSLGRAGINEQFFGPGTRLTVL.

The V call is TRBV6-6, the J call TRBJ1-2, with TRBD1 as a possible D gene (5 bases). Germline V gene lookup returns CDR1 MNHNY and CDR2 SVGAGI (reference sequence). Trimming took 4 bases from V and 3 from J, leaving 15 bases between them. The CDR3 runs 15 residues. The CDR3 spells CASSLTGERDYGYTF. In DNA form, the CDR3 reads TGTGCCAGCAGTTTGACGGGGGAGCGAGACTATGGCTACACCTTC.

V and J are TRBV29-1 and TRBJ1-2, with D unclear. The CDR3 is 14 residues long. From germline, CDR1 is SQVTM and CDR2 ANQGSEA. V was pared by 3 bases and J by 0 bases, with 11 bases between. Here the CDR3 DNA reads TGCAGCGTTGAGTGGGCAGAAGCTAACTATGGCTACACCTTC. Amino acids: CSVEWAEANYGYTF.